This passage covers 28 T cell receptor beta chains from one sample sequenced in a study of T-cell reconstitution after alpha-beta-depleted transplantation in children. Unique molecular identifiers featured in how the TCRbeta library was prepared. TCRdb independently ran MiXCR on the PCR reads; one entry per CDR3 protein. The data show approximately 350,000 distinct CDR3 sequences, with approximately 10% seen just once and 2% to 2.5% held by the top ten. Sequencing used PBMCs from the stem cell graft donor, obtained from the stem cell graft. The receptor set was obtained from a human donor who donated a stem cell graft to a child with acute lymphoblastic leukemia.

V usage is TRBV12-3 or TRBV12-4 and J usage is TRBJ2-7; TRBD2 matches 16 bases. This CDR3 comprises 15 residues. V was clipped by 5 bases and J by 7 bases; unmatched bases: 5. The CDR3 DNA reads as TGTGCCAGCAGTCTGGGACTAGCGGGAGGGAAGGAGCAGTACTTC. Its translation is CASSLGLAGGKEQYF.

This clonotype was observed a few times. The chain recombines TRBV5-1 with TRBJ2-7; D possibly matches TRBD1 or TRBD2 (6 bases each). The CDR3 extends over 16 amino acids. Trimming took 0 bases from V and 0 from J, leaving 13 bases between them. Germline CDR1 reads SGHRS; CDR2 reads YFSETQ. The CDR3 DNA reads as TGCGCCAGCAGCTTGGAGGGGGGCCTTAGCTCCTACGAGCAGTACTTC. It yields the protein CASSLEGGLSSYEQYF.

This clonotype was seen only a few times. The rearrangement uses TRBV7-2 and TRBJ2-1, with 9 bases aligning to TRBD2. Per germline, CDR1 SGHTA and CDR2 FQGNSA. This CDR3 has 14 residues. The V segment lost 6 bases and the J segment 5 bases; nucleotides outside the gene matches: 5. The CDR3 coding sequence is TGTGCCAGCAGAGCGGGAGGAATGGACAATGAGCAGTTCTTC. Translated, it gives CASRAGGMDNEQFF.

In its sample, this clonotype was seen a few times. V and J are TRBV5-1 and TRBJ1-1; D remains ambiguous. The CDR3 length is 14 residues. Trimming stripped 0 bases from V and 5 bases from J, with 11 bases between. Germline V gene sequence: CDR1 SGHRS, CDR2 YFSETQ. CDR3 in DNA: TGCGCCAGCAGCTTGGGGCAGTCGAGGACTGAAGCTTTCTTT. Protein sequence: CASSLGQSRTEAFF.

This clonotype was found a few times. For the CDR3, the DNA is TGTGCCAGTAGTACCGGGACAGGGGACACCGGGGAGCTGTTTTTT. It specifies CASSTGTGDTGELFF. The rearrangement uses TRBV19 and TRBJ2-2, with 10 nucleotides matching TRBD1. Germline V gene sequence: CDR1 LNHDA, CDR2 SQIVND (reference sequence). J was trimmed by 3 bases and V by 4 bases; bases with no gene match: 2. This CDR3 is 15 amino acids long.

This clonotype was counted at least ten times. The chain is built from TRBV7-8 and TRBJ2-7; D gene ambiguous. V lost 5 bases to trimming and J lost 6 bases, with 8 bases between them. This CDR3 spans 11 amino acids. CDR1 and CDR2 (germline): SGHVS, FQNEAQ. The CDR3 nucleotides read TGTGCCAGCAGCCTTAACCTCGAGCAGTACTTC. Its translation is CASSLNLEQYF.

This clonotype was seen ten or more times. The chain uses TRBV9 and TRBJ1-6; 8 bases fit TRBD1. The CDR3 extends over 15 amino acids. CDR1 and CDR2 from the germline V gene are SGDLS and YYNGEE. V lost 3 bases, J lost 9 bases, and 8 bases stayed unmatched. In DNA form, the CDR3 reads TGTGCCAGCAGCGACGGACAGGGCGGGAGTTCACCCCTCCACTTT. Translating gives CASSDGQGGSSPLHF.

This chain uses TRBV3-1 with TRBJ1-1; TRBD1 is a possible D gene (5 bases). CDR3 size: 13 residues. Per germline, CDR1 LGHDT and CDR2 YNNKEL (reference sequence). The V end was cut by 3 bases, the J end by 5 bases, with 10 bases between. The CDR3: CASSQEGRTEAFF. CDR3 nucleotide sequence: TGTGCCAGCAGCCAGGAGGGGAGAACTGAAGCTTTCTTT.

The CDR3 DNA reads TGTGCCAGCAGAACAGGGGGCGTGGGGGAGCTGTTTTTT. Amino acid sequence: CASRTGGVGELFF. V gene TRBV12-3 or TRBV12-4 combines with J gene TRBJ2-2, with 9 nucleotides matching TRBD1. The length of the CDR3 is 13 residues. After removal of 6 bases from V and 8 bases from J, the junction contained 4 bases not matched to a gene.

This clonotype was detected a few times. This chain uses TRBV29-1 with TRBJ2-3, with a tentative D call TRBD1 (6 bases). The germline V gene has CDR1 SQVTM and CDR2 ANQGSEA. V lost 0 bases to trimming and J lost 1 base, with 11 bases between them. The CDR3 consists of 15 residues. CDR3 coding DNA: TGCAGCGTTGAAGATTGGGCAGGGGGCACAGATACGCAGTATTTT. It translates to CSVEDWAGGTDTQYF.

This clonotype was detected a few times. The chain has TRBV24-1 and TRBJ1-1; D call uncertain. The CDR3 is 13 amino acids. Germline assignment: CDR1 KGHDR and CDR2 SFDVKD. Trimming stripped 4 bases from V and 3 bases from J, with 8 bases between. This CDR3 reads CATSEAVHTEAFF. The CDR3 region has the DNA TGTGCCACCAGTGAGGCCGTCCACACTGAAGCTTTCTTT.

This clonotype was detected only a few times. V and J are TRBV7-9 and TRBJ2-7; the D is unclear. CDR1 is SEHNR and CDR2 is FQNEAQ in the germline V gene (reference sequence). Trimming removed 3 bases from V and 4 bases from J, with 10 bases in between. The CDR3 contains 13 residues. The CDR3 protein is CASSFDPLYEQYF. The CDR3 region has the DNA TGTGCCAGCAGCTTCGACCCCCTATACGAGCAGTACTTC. The full variable domain, its missing parts supplied by reference TRBV7-9 and TRBJ2-7, is DTGVSQNPRHKITKRGQNVTFRCDPISEHNRLYWYRQTLGQGPEFLTYFQNEAQLEKSRLLSDRFSAERPKGSFSTLEIQRTEQGDSAMYLCASSFDPLYEQYFGPGTRLTVT.

The chain joins TRBV28 to TRBJ1-2; D gene uncertain. CDR3 length: 12 amino acids. Trimming shortened V by 7 bases and J by 7 bases, and 13 bases separated the two germline ends. CDR1 is MDHEN, CDR2 SYDVKM, per germline. The CDR3 sequence is CASTLPRSGYTF. CDR3 bases: TGTGCCAGCACCCTCCCCAGGTCTGGCTACACCTTC.

The CDR3 coding sequence is TGTGCCTGGAGTGTATCGTACACTGAAGCTTTCTTT. It encodes CAWSVSYTEAFF. V usage is TRBV30 and J usage is TRBJ1-1; D not certain. This CDR3 spans 12 amino acids. CDR1 and CDR2 from the germline V gene are GTSNPN and SVGIG (reference sequence). Trimming removed 0 bases at V and 3 bases at J, with 5 bases between.

As regards this clonotype: Relative to the germline gene, one junction end is altered; a read error may explain this. The chain recombines TRBV29-1 with TRBJ2-3; 7 bases map to TRBD2. CDR1 and CDR2 (germline): SQVTM, ANQGSEA. The CDR3 is 16 amino acids. The CDR3 sequence: CTVEHLAGEYTDTQYF. The CDR3 DNA reads TGCACCGTTGAACATTTGGCGGGAGAGTACACAGATACGCAGTATTTT.

This clonotype came up once. The chain uses TRBV6-5 and TRBJ2-7, with 7 positions matching TRBD2. The V and J ends lost 6 bases and 5 bases, in that order; junction bases with no gene match: 4. The germline V gene encodes CDR1 MNHEY and CDR2 SVGAGI. The CDR3 sequence is 12 residues long. Here the CDR3 reads CASSREDDEQYF. The CDR3 region has the DNA TGTGCCAGCAGCCGGGAGGACGACGAGCAGTACTTC.

The sample holds a few counts of this clonotype. The rearrangement joins TRBV20-1 to TRBJ1-2; D is ambiguous. Trimming pared 2 bases from V and 4 bases from J, leaving 11 bases between. The CDR3 has 13 amino acids. In germline, CDR1 is DFQATT, CDR2 SNEGSKA (reference sequence). The CDR3 region is CSARTEGAYGYTF. For the CDR3, the DNA is TGCAGTGCTAGAACCGAGGGCGCCTATGGCTACACCTTC.

This rearrangement joins TRBV28 to TRBJ1-5, with D tentatively TRBD1 (5 bases). The CDR3 totals 17 residues. Germline V CDR1 and CDR2: MDHEN, SYDVKM. V was trimmed by 1 base and J by 7 bases, leaving 20 bases between them. The CDR3 loop reads CASSLFKTALWDQPQHF. Written as DNA, the CDR3 is TGTGCCAGCAGTTTATTCAAGACCGCCTTATGGGACCAGCCCCAGCATTTT.

At least ten counts were recorded for this clonotype. The gene calls are TRBV4-1 and TRBJ2-4, with 7 bases lining up with TRBD1. Germline loops: CDR1 MGHRA, CDR2 YSYEKL. The CDR3 loop spans 13 amino acids. Trimming removed 4 bases from V and 6 bases from J; junction bases left unmatched: 3. CDR3 in amino acids: CASSRRQGNIQYF. The CDR3 nucleotides read TGCGCCAGCAGCCGCCGACAGGGAAACATTCAGTACTTC.

This chain links TRBV12-3 or TRBV12-4 with TRBJ1-1; perhaps TRBD1 as D (5 bases). The CDR3 spans 15 residues. Trimming stripped 5 bases from V and 0 bases from J, with 13 bases between. This CDR3 reads CASSPQGSMNTEAFF. CDR3 DNA sequence: TGTGCCAGCAGTCCCCAGGGTTCGATGAACACTGAAGCTTTCTTT.

This clonotype has more than one count but fewer than ten. This chain connects TRBV15 to TRBJ1-2; D uncertain. Germline V gene lookup returns CDR1 LNHNV and CDR2 YYDKDF (reference sequence). The CDR3 totals 17 residues. Trimming took 0 bases from V and 0 from J, leaving 14 bases between them. The DNA for the CDR3 is TGTGCCACCAGCAGAGATCTCAGCAAGGCCCCTAACTATGGCTACACCTTC. Protein sequence: CATSRDLSKAPNYGYTF.

The J gene is TRBJ1-3, the V gene TRBV18; D unclear. Per the germline V gene, CDR1 is KGHSH and CDR2 is LQKENI. Trimming removed 7 bases at V and 4 bases at J, with 11 bases between. This CDR3 is 13 amino acids long. The CDR3 spells CASFTTGGNTIYF. CDR3 nucleotides: TGTGCCAGCTTCACCACGGGCGGAAACACCATATATTTT.

Worth noting for this clonotype: The junction differs from germline at one of its ends, possibly a read error. The DNA of the CDR3 is TGTGCTAGCAGCGCACGAGAGAAAAGCGGGAGGGCCTATTTATATGAGCAGTTCTTC. Protein: CASSAREKSGRAYLYEQFF. The chain carries TRBV7-7 and TRBJ2-1; 10 nucleotides align to TRBD2. Germline values: CDR1 SSHAT, CDR2 FNYEAQ (reference sequence). The CDR3 length is 19 residues. Supplemented by reference TRBV7-7 and TRBJ2-1, the full variable domain reads GAGVSQSPRYKVTKRGQDVTLRCDPISSHATLYWYQQALGQGPEFLTYFNYEAQPDKSGLPSDRFSAERPEGSISTLTIQRTEQRDSAMYRCASSAREKSGRAYLYEQFFGPGTRLTVL.

The chain carries TRBV7-2 and TRBJ2-7; D not certain. V lost 1 base to trimming and J lost 6 bases, with 7 bases between them. The germline V gene has CDR1 SGHTA and CDR2 FQGNSA. The CDR3 is made up of 12 amino acids. The CDR3 coding sequence is TGTGCCAGCAGCTTAGTGGATACCGAGCAGTACTTC. Its protein is CASSLVDTEQYF.

In its sample, this clonotype was seen a few times. The chain recombines TRBV5-1 with TRBJ2-2; 8 bases map to TRBD1. This CDR3 region has 19 residues. V was pared by 1 base and J by 2 bases, with 13 bases of the junction left unmatched. The germline CDR1 and CDR2 sequences are SGHRS and YFSETQ. CDR3 residues: CASSLKKPTGVLNTGELFF. The CDR3 nucleotides read TGCGCCAGCAGCTTGAAGAAACCGACAGGGGTTCTCAACACCGGGGAGCTGTTTTTT. Full variable domain (missing parts from reference TRBV5-1 and TRBJ2-2): KAGVTQTPRYLIKTRGQQVTLSCSPISGHRSVSWYQQTPGQGLQFLFEYFSETQRNKGNFPGRFSGRQFSNSRSEMNVSTLELGDSALYLCASSLKKPTGVLNTGELFFGEGSRLTVL.

This clonotype was picked up a small number of times. In DNA, the CDR3 is TGTGCCAGCAGTACCGGACAGGGGGCGAGCACAGATACGCAGTATTTT. Translated: CASSTGQGASTDTQYF. The chain uses TRBV27 and TRBJ2-3; TRBD1 matches at 11 bases. The ends lost 5 bases at V and 0 bases at J; junction bases unmatched: 4. The CDR3 covers 16 residues. CDR1 is MNHEY, CDR2 SMNVEV, per germline (reference sequence).

This clonotype was seen at least ten times. This chain joins TRBV27 and TRBJ2-7; the match to TRBD1 covers 7 bases. This CDR3 has 13 amino acids. CDR1 and CDR2 (germline): MNHEY, SMNVEV (reference sequence). The J segment lost 5 bases and the V segment lost 4 bases, leaving 5 bases of the junction unmatched. The CDR3 spells CASSYNRGNEQYF. CDR3 DNA: TGTGCCAGCAGTTATAACAGGGGAAACGAGCAGTACTTC.

V is TRBV20-1 and J is TRBJ2-7; 9 nucleotides line up with TRBD2. J lost 5 bases, V lost 1 base, and 15 bases had no gene match. Germline CDR1 DFQATT, CDR2 SNEGSKA (reference sequence). This CDR3 contains 17 residues. CDR3 amino acids: CSARGAGGPGLSHEQYF. The DNA for the CDR3 is TGCAGTGCTAGAGGCGCGGGAGGGCCTGGTCTATCCCACGAGCAGTACTTC.